This T cell receptor (beta chain) was profiled in a study of T cells in Graves' hyperthyroidism and ophthalmopathy. RNA transcripts were the template for amplifying TCR beta CDR3 regions. First-round RT-PCR of the TCR CDR3 relied on the HTBI primer set. TCRdb recomputed calls from the multiplex PCR reads with MiXCR, one row per CDR3 protein. The sample shows roughly 700,000 distinct CDR3 sequences, around 15% of them seen only once. This CDR3 has 15 residues. V lost 1 base and J 6 bases, leaving 17 bases between the germline ends. The germline CDR1 and CDR2 sequences are SGHDT and YYEEEE. The V gene is TRBV5-6, the J gene TRBJ2-7; D might be TRBD1 (6 bases). The TCR comes from a woman under 30 with Graves' hyperthyroidism. Specimen: blood. CDR3 amino acids: CASSLSPTGPREQYF. The CDR3 bases are TGTGCCAGCAGCTTGAGTCCGACAGGACCGCGCGAGCAGTACTTC.